These 6 T cell receptor beta chains originate from one sample sequenced in a study of naive and memory T cell subsets. Two oligonucleotides, mixed equimolar, formed the beta constant-region primer covering TRBC1 and TRBC2. Nested alpha and beta constant-region primers with the SP2 primer drove four PCR rounds on ligated cDNA. TCRdb itself ran the UMI-ligation and nested PCR reads through MiXCR, one entry per CDR3 protein. The sample records some 110,000 distinct CDR3 sequences, 35% to 45% being singletons. The material sequenced was central memory CD4+ T cells from blood. The receptors come from a human donor in good health.

This clonotype was observed a handful of times. The V gene is TRBV28, the J gene TRBJ2-7; 10 nucleotides match TRBD1. Germline-derived CDR1 and CDR2 are MDHEN and SYDVKM. Losses at the gene ends were 7 bases for V and 1 base for J; bases not matched to a gene: 13. The CDR3 length is 17 residues. The CDR3 region is CASTHWSRDRGSYEQYF. The CDR3 DNA is TGTGCCAGCACCCATTGGAGCCGGGACAGGGGATCCTACGAGCAGTACTTC.

V and J are TRBV4-1 and TRBJ2-4; possibly TRBD1 for D (5 bases). V lost 4 bases, J lost 0 bases, and 13 bases lay in between. Germline assignment: CDR1 MGHRA and CDR2 YSYEKL. CDR3 size: 16 residues. The CDR3 DNA is TGCGCCAGCAGCCCGACCGACAGATTAGCCAAAAACATTCAGTACTTC. Its translation is CASSPTDRLAKNIQYF.

The V gene is TRBV28, the J gene TRBJ1-6, with a weak D call TRBD1 (6 bases). Germline loops: CDR1 MDHEN, CDR2 SYDVKM. CDR3 length: 15 residues. V was clipped by 2 bases and J by 14 bases, with 19 bases between them. This chain's CDR3 is CASSLPSGGQGSLHF. In nucleotides, the CDR3 is TGTGCCAGCAGTTTACCCTCCGGGGGGCAGGGATCCCTCCACTTT.

The chain employs TRBV27 and TRBJ2-4; 7 bases align to TRBD2. The CDR3 loop spans 17 amino acids. Trimming cost V 2 bases and J 3 bases; bases outside gene matches: 10. The germline V gene encodes CDR1 MNHEY and CDR2 SMNVEV (reference sequence). In DNA, the CDR3 is TGTGCCAGCAGTTTAAAAGGCGGGAGAGAGTTCAAAAACATTCAGTACTTC. Translated: CASSLKGGREFKNIQYF.

This clonotype was detected many times. This sequence joins TRBV11-2 and TRBJ2-7; D may match TRBD1 or TRBD2 (5 bases each). The CDR3 sequence is 16 residues long. Trimming removed 5 bases at V and 0 bases at J, with 17 bases between. CDR1 and CDR2 from the germline V gene are SGHAT and FQNNGV. CDR3 sequence (DNA): TGTGCCAGCAGCCCAAGGGGCCGGAGGAGCTCCTACGAGCAGTACTTC. It is translated as CASSPRGRRSSYEQYF.

The gene calls are TRBV7-6 and TRBJ1-4; the D gene is possibly TRBD1 (5 bases). CDR1 and CDR2 from the germline V gene are SGHVS and FNYEAQ. Trimming removed 5 bases at V and 4 bases at J, with 11 bases between. This CDR3 region has 14 residues. CDR3 in amino acids: CASSASGINEKLFF. As DNA, the CDR3 is TGTGCCAGCAGCGCTTCAGGGATTAATGAAAAACTGTTTTTT.